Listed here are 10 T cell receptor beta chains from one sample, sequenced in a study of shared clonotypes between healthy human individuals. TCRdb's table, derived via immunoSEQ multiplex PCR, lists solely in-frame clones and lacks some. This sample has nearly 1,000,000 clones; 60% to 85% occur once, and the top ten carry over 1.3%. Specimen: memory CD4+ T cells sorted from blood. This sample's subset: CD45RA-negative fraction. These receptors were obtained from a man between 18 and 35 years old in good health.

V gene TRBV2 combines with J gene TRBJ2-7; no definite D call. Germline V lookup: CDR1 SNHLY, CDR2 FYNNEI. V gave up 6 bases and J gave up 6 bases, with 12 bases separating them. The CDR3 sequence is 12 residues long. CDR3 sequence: CASSAWTGEQYF. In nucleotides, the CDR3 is TGTGCCAGCAGCGCCTGGACCGGCGAGCAGTACTTC.

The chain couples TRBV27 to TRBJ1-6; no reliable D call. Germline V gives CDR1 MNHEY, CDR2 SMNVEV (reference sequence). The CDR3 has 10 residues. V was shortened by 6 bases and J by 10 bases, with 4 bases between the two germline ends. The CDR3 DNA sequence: TGTGCCAGCAGGCTCTCACCCCTCCACTTT. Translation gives CASRLSPLHF.

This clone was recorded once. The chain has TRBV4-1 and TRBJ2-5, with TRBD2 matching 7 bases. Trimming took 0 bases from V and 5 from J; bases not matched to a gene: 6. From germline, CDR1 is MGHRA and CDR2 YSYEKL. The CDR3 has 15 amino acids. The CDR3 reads CASSQDLAAGETQYF. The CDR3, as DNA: TGCGCCAGCAGCCAAGATCTAGCGGCGGGGGAGACCCAGTACTTC.

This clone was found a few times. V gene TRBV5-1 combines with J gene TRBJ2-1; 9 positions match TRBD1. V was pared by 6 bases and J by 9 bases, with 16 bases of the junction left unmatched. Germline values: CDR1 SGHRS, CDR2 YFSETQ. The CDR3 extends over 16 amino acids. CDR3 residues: CASTPTGDRVMSEQFF. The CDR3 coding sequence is TGCGCCAGCACCCCCACAGGGGACAGGGTAATGAGTGAGCAGTTCTTC.

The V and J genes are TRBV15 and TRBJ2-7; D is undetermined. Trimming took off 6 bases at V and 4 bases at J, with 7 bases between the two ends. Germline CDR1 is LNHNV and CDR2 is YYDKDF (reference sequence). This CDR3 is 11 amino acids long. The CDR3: CATSNGYEQYF. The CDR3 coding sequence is TGTGCCACCAGTAACGGTTACGAGCAGTACTTC.

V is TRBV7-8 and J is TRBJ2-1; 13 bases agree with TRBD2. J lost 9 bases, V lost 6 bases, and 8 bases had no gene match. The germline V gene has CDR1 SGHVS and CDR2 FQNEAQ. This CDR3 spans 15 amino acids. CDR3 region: CASRTSGGGVGEQFF. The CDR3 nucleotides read TGTGCCAGCAGAACTAGCGGGGGGGGAGTAGGTGAGCAGTTCTTC.

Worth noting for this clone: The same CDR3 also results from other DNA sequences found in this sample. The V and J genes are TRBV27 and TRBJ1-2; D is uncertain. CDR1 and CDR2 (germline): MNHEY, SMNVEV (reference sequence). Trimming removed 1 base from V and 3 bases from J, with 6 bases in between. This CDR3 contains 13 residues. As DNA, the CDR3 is TGTGCCAGCAGTTTATACCGCGACTATGGCTACACCTTC. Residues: CASSLYRDYGYTF.

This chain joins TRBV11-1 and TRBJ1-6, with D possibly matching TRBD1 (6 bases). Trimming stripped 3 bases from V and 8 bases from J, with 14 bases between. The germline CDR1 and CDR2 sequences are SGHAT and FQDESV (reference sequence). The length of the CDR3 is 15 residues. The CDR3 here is CASSLDPDSDSPLHF. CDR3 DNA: TGTGCCAGCAGCTTGGACCCGGACAGTGATTCACCCCTCCACTTT. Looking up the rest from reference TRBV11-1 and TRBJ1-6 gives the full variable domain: EAEVAQSPRYKITEKSQAVAFWCDPISGHATLYWYRQILGQGPELLVQFQDESVVDDSQLPKDRFSAERLKGVDSTLKIQPAELGDSAMYLCASSLDPDSDSPLHFGNGTRLTVT.

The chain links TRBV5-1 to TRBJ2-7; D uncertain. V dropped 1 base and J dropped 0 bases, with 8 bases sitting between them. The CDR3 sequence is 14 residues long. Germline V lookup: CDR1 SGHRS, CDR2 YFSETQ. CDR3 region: CASSLNGPSYEQYF. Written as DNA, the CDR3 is TGCGCCAGCAGCTTGAACGGCCCCTCCTACGAGCAGTACTTC.

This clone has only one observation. The CDR3 sequence is CASSPSHGTEAFF. The CDR3 DNA follows: TGCGCCAGCAGCCCTTCCCACGGCACTGAAGCTTTCTTT. This chain joins TRBV5-1 and TRBJ1-1; D is unresolved. With 4 bases removed from V and 4 bases from J, the gap between germline ends came to 11 bases. This CDR3 contains 13 residues. Germline V lookup: CDR1 SGHRS, CDR2 YFSETQ.